This T cell receptor beta chain was observed in a study of patients and donors after allogeneic stem cell transplantation. This clonotype appeared many times. TCRdb reanalysed the RT-PCR reads using MiXCR and keeps one entry per CDR3 protein. The sample carries about 87,000 distinct CDR3 sequences, 4% to 5% recorded once. Sequenced material: blood, either unsorted or a sorted T cell fraction (not recorded which). This sequence originates from a human donor who was either an allogeneic HSCT recipient or a stem cell or donor lymphocyte infusion donor (not recorded which). It is not recorded whose cells these are; they may come from a transplant donor.

DNA for the CDR3: TGTGCCAGTAGTAACCTGAACACTGAAGCTTTCTTT. It codes for CASSNLNTEAFF. This sequence joins TRBV19 and TRBJ1-1; D ambiguous. V was cut by 4 bases and J by 0 bases, with 3 bases left in between. The CDR3 is made up of 12 amino acids. The germline V gene has CDR1 LNHDA and CDR2 SQIVND (reference sequence).